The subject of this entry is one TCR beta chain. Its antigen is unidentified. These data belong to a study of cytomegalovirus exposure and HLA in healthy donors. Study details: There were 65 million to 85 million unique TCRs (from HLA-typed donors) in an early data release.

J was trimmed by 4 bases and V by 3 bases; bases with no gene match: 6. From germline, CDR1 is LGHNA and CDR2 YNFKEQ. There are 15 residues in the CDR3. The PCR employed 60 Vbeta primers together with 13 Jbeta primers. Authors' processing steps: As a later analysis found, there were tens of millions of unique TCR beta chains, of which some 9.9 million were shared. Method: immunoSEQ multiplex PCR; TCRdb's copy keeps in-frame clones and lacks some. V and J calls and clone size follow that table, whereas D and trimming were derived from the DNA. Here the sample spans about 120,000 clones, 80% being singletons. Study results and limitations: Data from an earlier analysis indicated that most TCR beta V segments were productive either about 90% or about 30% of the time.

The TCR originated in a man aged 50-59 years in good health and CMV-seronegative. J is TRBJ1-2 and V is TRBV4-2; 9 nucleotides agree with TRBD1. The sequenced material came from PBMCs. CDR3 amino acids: CASSQAPGQGYGYTF. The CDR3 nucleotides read TGTGCCAGCAGCCAGGCCCCGGGACAGGGCTATGGCTACACCTTC.